This T cell receptor beta chain was documented in a study of chemoradiotherapy in HPV16-positive cancers. Libraries were prepared by immunoSEQ multiplex PCR; TCRdb keeps only in-frame clonotypes and omits some of them. The sample consists of under 15,000 clones, around 78% of them appearing once. Repertoires were sampled repeatedly during chemoradiotherapy. Note on this clone: Its antigen remains unknown.

The CDR3 length is 14 residues. J was trimmed by 2 bases and V by 5 bases; bases with no gene match: 2. The germline CDR1 and CDR2 sequences are MNHNY and SVGAGI (reference sequence). Study results and caveats: In HPV16-positive patients, HPV-responsive T-cell expansion tracked better recurrence-free survival. Non-HPV-specific T cells did not expand in tumors during treatment, whereas candidate HPV-specific clones and E7-related motifs did.

This TCR was sampled from a human donor with HPV-associated anogenital cancer. Collection took place from a patient who underwent chemoradiotherapy. The rearrangement links TRBV6-6 to TRBJ2-5; 10 nucleotides line up with TRBD1. CDR3 DNA: TGTGCCAGCAGTCAGGGACAGGGGCAAGAGACCCAGTACTTC. It yields the protein CASSQGQGQETQYF.